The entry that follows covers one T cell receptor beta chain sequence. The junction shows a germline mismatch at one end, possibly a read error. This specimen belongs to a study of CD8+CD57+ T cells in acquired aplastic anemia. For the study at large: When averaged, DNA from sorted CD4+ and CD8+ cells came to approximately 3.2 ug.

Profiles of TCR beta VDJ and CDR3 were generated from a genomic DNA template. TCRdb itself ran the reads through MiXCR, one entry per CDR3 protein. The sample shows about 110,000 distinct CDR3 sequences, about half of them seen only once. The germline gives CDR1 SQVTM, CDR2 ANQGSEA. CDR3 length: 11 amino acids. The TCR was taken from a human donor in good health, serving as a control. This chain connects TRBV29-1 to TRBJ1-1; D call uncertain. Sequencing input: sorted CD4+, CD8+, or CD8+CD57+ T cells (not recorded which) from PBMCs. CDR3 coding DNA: TGCAGCGTCGAAGTGGCGATAGAAGCTTTCTTT. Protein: CSVEVAIEAFF. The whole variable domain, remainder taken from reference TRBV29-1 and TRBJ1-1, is SAVISQKPSRDICQRGTSLTIQCQVDSQVTMMFWYRQQPGQSLTLIATANQGSEATYESGFVIDKFPISRPNLTFSTLTVSNMSPEDSSIYLCSVEVAIEAFFGQGTRLTVV.